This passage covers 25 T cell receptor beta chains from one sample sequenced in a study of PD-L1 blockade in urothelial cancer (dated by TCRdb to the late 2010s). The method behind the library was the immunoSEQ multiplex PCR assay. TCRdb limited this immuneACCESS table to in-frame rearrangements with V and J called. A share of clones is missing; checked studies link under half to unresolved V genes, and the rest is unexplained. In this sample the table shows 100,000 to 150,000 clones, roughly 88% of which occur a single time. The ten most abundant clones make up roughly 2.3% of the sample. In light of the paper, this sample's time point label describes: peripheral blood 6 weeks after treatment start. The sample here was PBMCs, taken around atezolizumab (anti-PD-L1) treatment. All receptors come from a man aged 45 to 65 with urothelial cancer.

CDR3 amino acids: CASSPGSENTIYF. CDR3 DNA: TGCGCCAGCAGCCCAGGATCAGAAAACACCATATATTTT. The rearrangement links TRBV4-1 to TRBJ1-3; D is unresolved. V was cut by 4 bases and J by 6 bases, with 10 bases left in between. The germline V gene encodes CDR1 MGHRA and CDR2 YSYEKL. This CDR3 contains 13 residues.

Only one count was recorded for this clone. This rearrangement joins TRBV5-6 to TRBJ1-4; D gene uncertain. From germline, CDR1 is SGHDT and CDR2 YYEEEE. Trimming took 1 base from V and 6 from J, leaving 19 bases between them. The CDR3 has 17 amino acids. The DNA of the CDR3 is TGTGCCAGCAGCTTGTCGACACAACGGGGTAGGGATGAAAAACTGTTTTTT. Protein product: CASSLSTQRGRDEKLFF. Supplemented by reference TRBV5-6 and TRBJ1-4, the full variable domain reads DAGVTQSPTHLIKTRGQQVTLRCSPKSGHDTVSWYQQALGQGPQFIFQYYEEEERQRGNFPDRFSGHQFPNYSSELNVNALLLGDSALYLCASSLSTQRGRDEKLFFGSGTQLSVL.

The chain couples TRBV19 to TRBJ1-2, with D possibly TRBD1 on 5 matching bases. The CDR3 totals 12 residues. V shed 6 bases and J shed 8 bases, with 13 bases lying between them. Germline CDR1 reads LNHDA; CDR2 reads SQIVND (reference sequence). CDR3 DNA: TGTGCCAGTAGGCCGGGGGTAGGCGGCTACACCTTC. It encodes CASRPGVGGYTF.

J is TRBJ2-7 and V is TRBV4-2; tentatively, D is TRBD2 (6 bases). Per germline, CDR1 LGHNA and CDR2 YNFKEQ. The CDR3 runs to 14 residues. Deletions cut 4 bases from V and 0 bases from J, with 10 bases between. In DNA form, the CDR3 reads TGTGCCAGCAGCCCGAACGGGAGCTCCTACGAGCAGTACTTC. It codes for CASSPNGSSYEQYF.

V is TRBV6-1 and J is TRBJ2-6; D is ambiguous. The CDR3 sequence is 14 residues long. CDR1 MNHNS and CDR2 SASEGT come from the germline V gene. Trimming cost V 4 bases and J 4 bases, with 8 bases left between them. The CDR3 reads CASSGEPGANVLTF. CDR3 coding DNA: TGTGCCAGCAGTGGAGAGCCCGGGGCCAACGTCCTGACTTTC.

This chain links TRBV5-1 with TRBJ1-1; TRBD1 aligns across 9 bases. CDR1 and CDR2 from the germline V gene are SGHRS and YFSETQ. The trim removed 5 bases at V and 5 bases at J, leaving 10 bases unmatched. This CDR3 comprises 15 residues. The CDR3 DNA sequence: TGCGCCAGCAGACTGGCCGGGACAGGGAAGACTGAAGCTTTCTTT. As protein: CASRLAGTGKTEAFF.

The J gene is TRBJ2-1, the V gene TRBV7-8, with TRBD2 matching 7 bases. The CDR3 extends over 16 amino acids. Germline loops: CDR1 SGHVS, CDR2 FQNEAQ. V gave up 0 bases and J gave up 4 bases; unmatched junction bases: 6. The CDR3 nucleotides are TGTGCCAGCAGCTTAGCGCCTCTAGCGGAGTACAATGAGCAGTTCTTC. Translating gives CASSLAPLAEYNEQFF.

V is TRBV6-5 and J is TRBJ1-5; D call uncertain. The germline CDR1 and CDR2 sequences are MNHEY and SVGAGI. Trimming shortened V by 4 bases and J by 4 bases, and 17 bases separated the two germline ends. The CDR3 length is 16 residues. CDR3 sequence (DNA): TGTGCCAGCAGTTCCTCATATGGCAGGTCAAATCAGCCCCAGCATTTT. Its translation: CASSSSYGRSNQPQHF.

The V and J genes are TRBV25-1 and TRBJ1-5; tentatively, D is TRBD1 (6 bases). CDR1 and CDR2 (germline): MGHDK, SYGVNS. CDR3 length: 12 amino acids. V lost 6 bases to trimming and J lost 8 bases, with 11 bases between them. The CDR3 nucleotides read TGTGCCAGCAGCACAGGGAGTAAGCCCCAGCATTTT. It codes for CASSTGSKPQHF.

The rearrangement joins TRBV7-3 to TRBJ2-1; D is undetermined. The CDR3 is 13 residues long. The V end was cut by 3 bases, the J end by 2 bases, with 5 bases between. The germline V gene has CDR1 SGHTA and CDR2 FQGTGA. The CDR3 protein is CASSFTAYNEQFF. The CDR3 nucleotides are TGTGCCAGCAGCTTCACAGCCTACAATGAGCAGTTCTTC.

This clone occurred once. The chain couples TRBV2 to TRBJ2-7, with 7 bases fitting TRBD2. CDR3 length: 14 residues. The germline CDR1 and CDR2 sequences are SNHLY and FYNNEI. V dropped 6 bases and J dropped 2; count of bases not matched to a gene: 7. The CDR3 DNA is TGTGCCAGCAGGCGGCCTAGCGGAGCCTACGAGCAGTACTTC. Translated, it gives CASRRPSGAYEQYF.

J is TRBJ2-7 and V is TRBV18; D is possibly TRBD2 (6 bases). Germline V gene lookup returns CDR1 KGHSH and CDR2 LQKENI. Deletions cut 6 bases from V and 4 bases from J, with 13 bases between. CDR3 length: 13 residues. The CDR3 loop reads CASSRLSGYEQYF. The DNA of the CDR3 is TGTGCCAGCTCCCGTCTAAGCGGGTACGAGCAGTACTTC.

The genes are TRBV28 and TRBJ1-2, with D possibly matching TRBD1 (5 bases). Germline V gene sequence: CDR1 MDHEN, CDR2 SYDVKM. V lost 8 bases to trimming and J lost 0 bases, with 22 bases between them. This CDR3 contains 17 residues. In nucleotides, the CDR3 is TGTGCCAGCCGAAATAGTCCCGGGGGAAGTTCTAACTATGGCTACACCTTC. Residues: CASRNSPGGSSNYGYTF.

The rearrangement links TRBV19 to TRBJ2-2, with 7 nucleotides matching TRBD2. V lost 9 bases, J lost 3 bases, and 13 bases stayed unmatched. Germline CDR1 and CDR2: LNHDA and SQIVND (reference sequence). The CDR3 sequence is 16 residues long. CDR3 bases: TGTGCCAGCCGACGCCCGGGGGGTCCGGACACCGGGGAGCTGTTTTTT. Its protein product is CASRRPGGPDTGELFF.

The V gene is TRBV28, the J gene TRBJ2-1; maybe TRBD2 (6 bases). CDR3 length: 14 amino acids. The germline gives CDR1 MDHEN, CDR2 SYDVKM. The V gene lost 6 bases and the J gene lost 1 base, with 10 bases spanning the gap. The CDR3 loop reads CASSGGISYNEQFF. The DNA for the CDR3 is TGTGCCAGCAGCGGCGGGATATCCTACAATGAGCAGTTCTTC.

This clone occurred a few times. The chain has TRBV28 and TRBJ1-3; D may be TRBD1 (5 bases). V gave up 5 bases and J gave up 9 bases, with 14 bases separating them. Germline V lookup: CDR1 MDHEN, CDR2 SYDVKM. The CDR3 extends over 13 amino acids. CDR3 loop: CASSGHSGGTIYF. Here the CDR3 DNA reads TGTGCCAGCAGTGGGCACTCCGGGGGCACCATATATTTT.

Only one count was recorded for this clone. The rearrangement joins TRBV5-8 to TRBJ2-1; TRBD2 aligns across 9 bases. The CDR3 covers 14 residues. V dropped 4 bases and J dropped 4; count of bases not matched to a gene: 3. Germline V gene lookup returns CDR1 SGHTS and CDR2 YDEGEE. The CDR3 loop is CASSLSGSYNEQFF. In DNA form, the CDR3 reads TGTGCCAGCAGCCTTAGCGGGAGTTACAATGAGCAGTTCTTC.

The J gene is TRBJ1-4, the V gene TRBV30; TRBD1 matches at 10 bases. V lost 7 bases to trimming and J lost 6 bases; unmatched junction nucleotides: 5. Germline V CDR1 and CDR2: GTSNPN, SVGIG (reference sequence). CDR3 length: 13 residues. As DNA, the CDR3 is TGTGCCTTCAGGGACAGGGGCGATGAAAAACTGTTTTTT. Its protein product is CAFRDRGDEKLFF.

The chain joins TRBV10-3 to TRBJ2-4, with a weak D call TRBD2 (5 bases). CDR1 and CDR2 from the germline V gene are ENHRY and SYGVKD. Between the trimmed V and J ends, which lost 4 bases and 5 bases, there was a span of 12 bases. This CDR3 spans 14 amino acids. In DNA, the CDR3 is TGTGCCATCAGTGCTGGATCGAGGGAAAACATTCAGTACTTC. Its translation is CAISAGSRENIQYF.

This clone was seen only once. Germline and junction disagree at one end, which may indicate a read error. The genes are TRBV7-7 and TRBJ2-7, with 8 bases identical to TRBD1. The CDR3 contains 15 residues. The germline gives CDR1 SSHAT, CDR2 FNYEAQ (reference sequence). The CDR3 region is CASSFGSGQGYEQYF. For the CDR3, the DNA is TGTGCTAGCAGCTTCGGGTCTGGACAGGGCTACGAGCAGTACTTC.

CDR3 DNA sequence: TGTGCCAGCAGCGCACGGACTAGCGGGAGAGTCGAGCAGTACTTC. Its protein product is CASSARTSGRVEQYF. This chain links TRBV9 with TRBJ2-7; 13 nucleotides align to TRBD2. Looked up from germline, CDR1 is SGDLS and CDR2 is YYNGEE. The CDR3 loop spans 15 amino acids. J gave up 6 bases and V 3 bases, and 6 bases lay outside the gene matches.

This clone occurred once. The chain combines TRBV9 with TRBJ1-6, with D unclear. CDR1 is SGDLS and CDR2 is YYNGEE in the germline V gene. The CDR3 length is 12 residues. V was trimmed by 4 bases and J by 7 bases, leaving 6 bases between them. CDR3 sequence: CASSIGNSPLHF. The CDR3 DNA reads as TGTGCCAGCAGCATCGGGAATTCACCCCTCCACTTT.

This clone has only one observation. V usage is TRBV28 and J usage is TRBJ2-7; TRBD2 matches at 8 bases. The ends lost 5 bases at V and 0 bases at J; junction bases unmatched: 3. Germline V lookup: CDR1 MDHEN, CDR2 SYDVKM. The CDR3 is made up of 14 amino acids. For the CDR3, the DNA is TGTGCCAGCAGTGAGACTAGCGCCTCCTACGAGCAGTACTTC. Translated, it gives CASSETSASYEQYF.

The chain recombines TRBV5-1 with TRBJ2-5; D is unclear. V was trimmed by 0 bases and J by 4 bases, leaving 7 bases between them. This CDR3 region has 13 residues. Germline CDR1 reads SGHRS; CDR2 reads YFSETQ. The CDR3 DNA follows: TGCGCCAGCAGCTTGGCGGTCGGAGAGACCCAGTACTTC. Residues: CASSLAVGETQYF.

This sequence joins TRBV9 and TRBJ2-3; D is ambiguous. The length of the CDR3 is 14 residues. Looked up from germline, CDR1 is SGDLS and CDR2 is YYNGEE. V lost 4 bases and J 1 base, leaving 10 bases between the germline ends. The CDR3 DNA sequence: TGTGCCAGCAGCTCCCGAGGTGGCACAGATACGCAGTATTTT. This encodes CASSSRGGTDTQYF.